Below are 28 T cell receptor beta chains sequenced from a single sample in a study of resident and recirculating memory T cells in vitiligo. Assay: immunoSEQ multiplex PCR; the TCRdb copy retains only in-frame clones and omits some. The repertoire consists of tens of thousands of clones, with about 89% occurring once and the leading ten covering more than 4%. The sequencing sample was made of blood. These receptors came from a male donor with vitiligo.

The V call is TRBV6-5, the J call TRBJ1-1, with D perhaps TRBD1 (5 bases). This CDR3 is 15 amino acids long. Trimming removed 0 bases at V and 7 bases at J, with 15 bases between. Germline CDR1 MNHEY, CDR2 SVGAGI. In DNA form, the CDR3 reads TGTGCCAGCAGTTACTCGCTAGGACAAGCCTTTGAAGCTTTCTTT. Translating it yields CASSYSLGQAFEAFF.

The chain links TRBV12-5 to TRBJ1-1; 10 bases map to TRBD1. Germline assignment: CDR1 LGHNT and CDR2 FRNRAP. The CDR3 consists of 16 residues. The J segment lost 3 bases and the V segment lost 5 bases, leaving 9 bases of the junction unmatched. Here the CDR3 DNA reads TGTGCTAGTGGTGCGGGACAGGGGATTGGCGACACTGAAGCTTTCTTT. Protein: CASGAGQGIGDTEAFF. Complete variable domain (other parts from reference TRBV12-5 and TRBJ1-1): DARVTQTPRHKVTEMGQEVTMRCQPILGHNTVFWYRQTMMQGLELLAYFRNRAPLDDSGMPKDRFSAEMPDATLATLKIQPSEPRDSAVYFCASGAGQGIGDTEAFFGQGTRLTVV.

V and J are TRBV5-5 and TRBJ2-3, with no clear D. Trimming removed 4 bases at V and 6 bases at J, with 15 bases between. The germline V gene encodes CDR1 SGHKS and CDR2 YYEKEE (reference sequence). This CDR3 region has 14 residues. This CDR3 is CASSASSSKDTQYF. The CDR3 bases are TGTGCCAGCAGCGCCTCGAGCTCCAAGGATACGCAGTATTTT. Full variable domain (outside the CDR3, taken from reference TRBV5-5 and TRBJ2-3): DAGVTQSPTHLIKTRGQQVTLRCSPISGHKSVSWYQQVLGQGPQFIFQYYEKEERGRGNFPDRFSARQFPNYSSELNVNALLLGDSALYLCASSASSSKDTQYFGPGTRLTVL.

This clone was seen more than once but under ten times. The CDR3 region has the DNA TGTGCCAGCAGCAAAGGCCGGTCGTCCGCGGGGGGCTACTACAATGAGCAGTTCTTC. It translates to CASSKGRSSAGGYYNEQFF. The rearrangement joins TRBV21-1 to TRBJ2-1; no DNA check was done on the table's D call, TRBD2. TRBV21-1 is designated a pseudogene. The CDR3 totals 19 residues.

The V and J genes are TRBV21-1 and TRBJ2-1; the table assigns TRBD1, which was not confirmed against the DNA. TRBV21-1 is a pseudogene. This CDR3 has 18 amino acids. The chain's CDR3 is CASSKGGKRTGKCNEQFF. Written as DNA, the CDR3 is TGTGCCAGCAGCAAAGGGGGTAAGAGGACAGGGAAGTGCAATGAGCAGTTCTTC.

This chain joins TRBV4-3 and TRBJ2-4, with a tentative D call TRBD2 (7 bases). Germline CDR1 is LGHNA and CDR2 is YSLEER. The CDR3 has 16 amino acids. V was shortened by 0 bases and J by 8 bases, with 17 bases between the two germline ends. CDR3: CASSQDTRGASYIQYF. DNA for the CDR3: TGCGCCAGCAGCCAAGATACTCGGGGGGCCTCGTACATTCAGTACTTC.

The chain carries TRBV7-3 and TRBJ2-3; D might be TRBD2 (5 bases). Trimming stripped 5 bases from V and 3 bases from J, with 12 bases between. In germline, CDR1 is SGHTA, CDR2 FQGTGA. The CDR3 is made up of 14 amino acids. The CDR3 region has the DNA TGTGCCAGCAGCGAAGGGCTAGCTACAGATACGCAGTATTTT. This translates into CASSEGLATDTQYF.

J is TRBJ2-7 and V is TRBV19; tentative D call: TRBD1 (6 bases). The CDR3 is 15 residues long. Germline CDR1 LNHDA, CDR2 SQIVND (reference sequence). V was cut by 0 bases and J by 7 bases, with 16 bases left in between. CDR3 protein: CASSIDQDRSREQYF. The CDR3 region has the DNA TGTGCCAGTAGTATAGACCAAGACAGGTCGAGGGAGCAGTACTTC.

This chain connects TRBV28 to TRBJ1-6, with a possible D match to TRBD1 (6 bases). The CDR3 contains 21 residues. Germline V gene data show CDR1 as MDHEN and CDR2 as SYDVKM. The germline V and J ends were trimmed by 4 bases and 0 bases, with 25 bases remaining between them. For the CDR3, the DNA is TGTGCCAGCAGTTCTCCTATACAGGGCCCTCCGACGTTCTCCTATAATTCACCCCTCCACTTT. Amino acids: CASSSPIQGPPTFSYNSPLHF. Supplemented by reference TRBV28 and TRBJ1-6, the full variable domain reads DVKVTQSSRYLVKRTGEKVFLECVQDMDHENMFWYRQDPGLGLRLIYFSYDVKMKEKGDIPEGYSVSREKKERFSLILESASTNQTSMYLCASSSPIQGPPTFSYNSPLHFGNGTRLTVT.

V and J are TRBV7-8 and TRBJ2-1; 8 bases match TRBD2. The V and J ends lost 5 bases and 8 bases, in that order; junction bases with no gene match: 8. This CDR3 has 14 residues. Germline V CDR1 and CDR2: SGHVS, FQNEAQ. The CDR3 DNA reads TGTGCCAGCAGCCCCGGGACTAGTAAGTATGAGCAGTTCTTC. Its translation: CASSPGTSKYEQFF.

This chain links TRBV9 with TRBJ1-2, with TRBD1 matching over 7 bases. The J segment lost 3 bases and the V segment lost 7 bases, leaving 9 bases of the junction unmatched. Germline V lookup: CDR1 SGDLS, CDR2 YYNGEE. This CDR3 has 14 amino acids. CDR3 nucleotides: TGTGCCAGCTCCAAGGGGGCTGTAGACTATGGCTACACCTTC. Its protein is CASSKGAVDYGYTF.

The genes are TRBV9 and TRBJ2-5; 10 bases are a match to TRBD1. Unmatched junction bases numbered 4, after V lost 0 bases and J lost 5 bases. Germline V lookup: CDR1 SGDLS, CDR2 YYNGEE. The CDR3 length is 15 residues. The CDR3 DNA is TGTGCCAGCAGCGTAGGGGACAGGGGTGGCGAGACCCAGTACTTC. Amino acid sequence: CASSVGDRGGETQYF.

The rearrangement joins TRBV9 to TRBJ2-1; D is perhaps TRBD2 (7 bases). V was pared by 1 base and J by 6 bases, with 17 bases between. Germline loops: CDR1 SGDLS, CDR2 YYNGEE. The CDR3 is 16 residues long. The CDR3 DNA sequence: TGTGCCAGCAGCGTAAGAGGGGGAGGGTCAAGCAATGAGCAGTTCTTC. This encodes CASSVRGGGSSNEQFF.

The chain uses TRBV7-9 and TRBJ1-1; D might be TRBD1 (5 bases). CDR3 length: 11 amino acids. Trimming removed 4 bases from V and 12 bases from J, with 12 bases in between. Germline V gene lookup returns CDR1 SEHNR and CDR2 FQNEAQ (reference sequence). The CDR3 reads CASSWEGSTFF. CDR3 nucleotides: TGTGCCAGCAGCTGGGAGGGGTCGACTTTCTTT.

CDR3 residues: CASRATYEQYF. The CDR3, as DNA: TGCGCCAGCAGGGCCACCTACGAGCAGTACTTC. The genes are TRBV10-2 and TRBJ2-7; D is undetermined. Looked up from germline, CDR1 is WSHSY and CDR2 is SAAADI. CDR3 size: 11 residues. The V end was cut by 6 bases, the J end by 2 bases, with 5 bases between.

This rearrangement joins TRBV5-1 to TRBJ1-4; maybe TRBD1 (5 bases). This CDR3 is 14 amino acids long. V was clipped by 4 bases and J by 6 bases, with 13 bases between them. Germline V CDR1 and CDR2: SGHRS, YFSETQ. This chain's CDR3 is CASSIQAPDEKLFF. CDR3 nucleotide sequence: TGCGCCAGCAGCATACAGGCCCCCGATGAAAAACTGTTTTTT.

This chain links TRBV28 with TRBJ2-7; TRBD1 agrees at 8 bases. Germline V gives CDR1 MDHEN, CDR2 SYDVKM. The V gene end was trimmed by 5 bases and the J gene end by 4 bases; junction bases not matched to a gene: 10. CDR3 size: 15 residues. CDR3: CASSVSGGQTYEQYF. CDR3 bases: TGTGCCAGCAGTGTATCAGGGGGCCAAACATACGAGCAGTACTTC.

The chain combines TRBV5-8 with TRBJ2-2; the match to TRBD2 covers 16 bases. CDR1 is SGHTS and CDR2 is YDEGEE in the germline V gene. The CDR3 has 19 amino acids. Trimming removed 4 bases from V and 5 bases from J; junction bases left unmatched: 11. The CDR3 spells CASSPTGTSGGARTGELFF. CDR3 in DNA: TGTGCCAGCAGCCCGACCGGGACTAGCGGGGGGGCCCGGACCGGGGAGCTGTTTTTT.

V and J are TRBV5-4 and TRBJ1-1, with 9 bases identical to TRBD1. Germline V gives CDR1 SGHNT, CDR2 YYREEE (reference sequence). V lost 4 bases to trimming and J lost 5 bases; unmatched junction nucleotides: 6. This CDR3 is built from 14 residues. Written as DNA, the CDR3 is TGTGCCAGCAGCCAATACGGGACAGGGACTGAAGCTTTCTTT. Its protein is CASSQYGTGTEAFF. The complete variable domain, with remaining parts taken from reference TRBV5-4 and TRBJ1-1, reads ETGVTQSPTHLIKTRGQQVTLRCSSQSGHNTVSWYQQALGQGPQFIFQYYREEENGRGNFPPRFSGLQFPNYSSELNVNALELDDSALYLCASSQYGTGTEAFFGQGTRLTVV.

For this clone: Other DNA sequences in this sample translate to the same CDR3. This chain joins TRBV7-2 and TRBJ2-7; 8 bases match TRBD2. CDR1 and CDR2 from the germline V gene are SGHTA and FQGNSA. Trimming at V came to 5 bases and at J to 2 bases, leaving 8 bases not matched to a gene. The CDR3 consists of 15 residues. The CDR3 coding sequence is TGTGCCAGCAGCCCGCTAGCGGGCGCCACCTACGAGCAGTACTTC. Its translation is CASSPLAGATYEQYF. Looking up the rest from reference TRBV7-2 and TRBJ2-7 gives the full variable domain: GAGVSQSPSNKVTEKGKDVELRCDPISGHTALYWYRQSLGQGLEFLIYFQGNSAPDKSGLPSDRFSAERTGGSVSTLTIQRTQQEDSAVYLCASSPLAGATYEQYFGPGTRLTVT.

The genes are TRBV29-1 and TRBJ1-5, with 10 bases matching TRBD1. CDR1 and CDR2 (germline): SQVTM, ANQGSEA. The CDR3 totals 15 residues. The trim removed 0 bases at V and 2 bases at J, leaving 1 base unmatched. The CDR3 reads CSVEDGTGGNQPQHF. The CDR3 DNA reads as TGCAGCGTTGAAGATGGGACAGGGGGCAATCAGCCCCAGCATTTT.

The chain recombines TRBV11-2 with TRBJ2-7; a weak D match, TRBD2 (6 bases). The CDR3 loop spans 15 amino acids. V lost 0 bases and J 1 base, leaving 10 bases between the germline ends. Germline V gene lookup returns CDR1 SGHAT and CDR2 FQNNGV. CDR3 DNA: TGTGCCAGCAGCTTAGAGGCGGGGTCGTCCTACGAGCAGTACTTC. Protein product: CASSLEAGSSYEQYF.

The J gene is TRBJ2-1, the V gene TRBV5-8; 8 bases match TRBD2. In germline, CDR1 is SGHTS, CDR2 YDEGEE. Losses at the gene ends were 5 bases for V and 4 bases for J; bases not matched to a gene: 8. The CDR3 extends over 15 amino acids. The CDR3 DNA reads TGTGCCAGCAGGGTGCGGGGGGCGGGTTACAATGAGCAGTTCTTC. Translated, it gives CASRVRGAGYNEQFF.

The chain employs TRBV4-3 and TRBJ2-2, with TRBD2 matching 12 bases. The germline CDR1 and CDR2 sequences are LGHNA and YSLEER. The CDR3 is 18 amino acids. Trimming at V came to 0 bases and at J to 4 bases, leaving 6 bases not matched to a gene. The CDR3 loop reads CASSQDLGTSGFTGELFF. CDR3 sequence (DNA): TGCGCCAGCAGCCAAGACCTTGGGACTAGCGGGTTCACCGGGGAGCTGTTTTTT.

The chain uses TRBV4-2 and TRBJ2-1; D not certain. V was pared by 0 bases and J by 6 bases, with 6 bases between. CDR1 and CDR2 from the germline V gene are LGHNA and YNFKEQ. This CDR3 region has 13 residues. CDR3 sequence: CASSQDLINEQFF. In DNA form, the CDR3 reads TGTGCCAGCAGCCAAGATCTAATCAATGAGCAGTTCTTC.

This clone has only one observation. The chain recombines TRBV5-6 with TRBJ2-3; possible D gene TRBD1, 5 bases. Trimming took 2 bases from V and 6 from J, leaving 16 bases between them. The germline gives CDR1 SGHDT, CDR2 YYEEEE. This CDR3 region has 15 residues. CDR3 residues: CASSLGSGSGDTQYF. CDR3 nucleotide sequence: TGTGCCAGCAGCTTAGGTTCAGGGTCAGGTGATACGCAGTATTTT.

The CDR3 protein is CASSSAGGKAFF. The CDR3 region has the DNA TGTGCCAGCAGTTCAGCAGGAGGGAAAGCTTTCTTT. The chain couples TRBV27 to TRBJ1-1; D is unclear. Trimming took 4 bases from V and 9 from J, leaving 12 bases between them. The germline V gene encodes CDR1 MNHEY and CDR2 SMNVEV (reference sequence). The CDR3 extends over 12 amino acids.

J is TRBJ2-1 and V is TRBV4-3; 14 nucleotides agree with TRBD2. The ends lost 4 bases at V and 4 bases at J; junction bases unmatched: 6. This CDR3 spans 17 amino acids. Germline CDR1 and CDR2: LGHNA and YSLEER. The CDR3 DNA sequence: TGCGCCAGCAGCCCGACTAGCGGGGGGGCGGGATACAATGAGCAGTTCTTC. This translates into CASSPTSGGAGYNEQFF.